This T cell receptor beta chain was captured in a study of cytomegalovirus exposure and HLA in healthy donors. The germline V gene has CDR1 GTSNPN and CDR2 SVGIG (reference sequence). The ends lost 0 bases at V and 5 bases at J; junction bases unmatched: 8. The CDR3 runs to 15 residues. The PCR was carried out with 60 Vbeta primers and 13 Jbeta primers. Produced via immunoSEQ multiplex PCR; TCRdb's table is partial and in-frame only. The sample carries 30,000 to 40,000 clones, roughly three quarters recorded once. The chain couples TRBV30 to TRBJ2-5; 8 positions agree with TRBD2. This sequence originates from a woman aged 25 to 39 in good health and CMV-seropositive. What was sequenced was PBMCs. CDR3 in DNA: TGTGCCTGGAGTGTTCACGACGGGGGGGTGGAGACCCAGTACTTC. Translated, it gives CAWSVHDGGVETQYF. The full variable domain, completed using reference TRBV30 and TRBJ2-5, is SQTIHQWPATLVQPVGSPLSLECTVEGTSNPNLYWYRQAAGRGLQLLFYSVGIGQISSEVPQNLSASRPQDRQFILSSKKLLLSDSGFYLCAWSVHDGGVETQYFGPGTRLLVL.